Presented here are 9 T cell receptor beta chains from one specimen sequenced in a study of blood T cell repertoires in COVID-19. The protocol was immunoSEQ multiplex PCR, while the TCRdb copy is restricted to in-frame clones and leaves out a portion. The repertoire holds under 250,000 clones, with around 88% as singletons. The specimen was peripheral blood. The receptor set was obtained from a woman aged 45-59 years with acute or convalescent COVID-19.

The V call is TRBV5-1, the J call TRBJ1-4; TRBD1 might be the D (5 bases). This CDR3 region has 15 residues. V lost 4 bases, J lost 0 bases, and 10 bases lay in between. Germline assignment: CDR1 SGHRS and CDR2 YFSETQ. The chain's CDR3 is CASSRTIATNEKLFF. CDR3 sequence (DNA): TGCGCCAGCAGCAGGACAATTGCAACTAATGAAAAACTGTTTTTT.

The chain uses TRBV29-1 and TRBJ2-2; 10 bases line up with TRBD2. This CDR3 region has 15 residues. Unmatched junction bases numbered 3, after V lost 4 bases and J lost 1 base. The germline V gene has CDR1 SQVTM and CDR2 ANQGSEA. The CDR3 reads CSVALAGENTGELFF. Here the CDR3 DNA reads TGCAGCGTTGCTCTAGCGGGAGAGAACACCGGGGAGCTGTTTTTT.

The gene calls are TRBV6-4 and TRBJ2-3, with D perhaps TRBD2 (5 bases). Germline assignment: CDR1 MRHNA and CDR2 SNTAGT. The CDR3 has 13 amino acids. The V and J ends lost 9 bases and 9 bases respectively, with 19 bases between them. CDR3 bases: TGTGCCAGGAATGGACTCTATTTTGGGACGCAGTATTTT. It yields the protein CARNGLYFGTQYF.

This clone occurred once. CDR3 DNA: TGTGCCAGCCGACAGGGTAACATGAACACTGAAGCTTTCTTT. This encodes CASRQGNMNTEAFF. The chain joins TRBV7-2 to TRBJ1-1, with 7 bases identical to TRBD1. Germline V gene lookup returns CDR1 SGHTA and CDR2 FQGNSA. With V trimmed by 8 bases and J by 0 bases, 6 bases remained unmatched. There are 14 residues in the CDR3.

The rearrangement links TRBV6-5 to TRBJ1-2; D gene uncertain. This CDR3 comprises 14 residues. Trimming removed 5 bases at V and 2 bases at J, with 12 bases between. Germline values: CDR1 MNHEY, CDR2 SVGAGI. CDR3 amino acids: CASSKLTTNYGYTF. CDR3 coding DNA: TGTGCCAGCAGTAAGCTAACCACCAACTATGGCTACACCTTC.

The chain links TRBV7-2 to TRBJ2-5; TRBD1 matches at 10 bases. The germline gives CDR1 SGHTA, CDR2 FQGNSA. V was pared by 2 bases and J by 3 bases, with 6 bases of the junction left unmatched. This CDR3 is built from 16 residues. The CDR3 region is CASSLWGTGVKETQYF. CDR3 coding DNA: TGTGCCAGCAGCTTATGGGGGACAGGGGTAAAAGAGACCCAGTACTTC.

This chain connects TRBV19 to TRBJ1-2; D may be TRBD1 (5 bases). The CDR3 contains 14 residues. CDR1 and CDR2 (germline): LNHDA, SQIVND (reference sequence). The V end lost 6 bases, the J end lost 3 bases, and 14 bases lay between the germline ends. CDR3 nucleotide sequence: TGTGCCAGTAGCACAGCTTTACAGGACTATGGCTACACCTTC. Its translation is CASSTALQDYGYTF.

The chain is built from TRBV28 and TRBJ1-2; tentative D call: TRBD1 (6 bases). The V end lost 2 bases, the J end lost 4 bases, and 8 bases lay between the germline ends. The germline CDR1 and CDR2 sequences are MDHEN and SYDVKM. The CDR3 has 13 amino acids. The CDR3 sequence is CASSLTGTYGYTF. The CDR3, as DNA: TGTGCCAGCAGTTTAACAGGGACCTATGGCTACACCTTC.

The chain links TRBV27 to TRBJ2-3, with 10 bases that match TRBD1. The CDR3 is 14 amino acids. V lost 4 bases and J lost 7; bases outside the gene matches: 5. CDR1 is MNHEY, CDR2 SMNVEV, per germline (reference sequence). The CDR3 region is CASSYRQGAYTQYF. Written as DNA, the CDR3 is TGTGCCAGCAGTTATCGACAGGGGGCTTATACGCAGTATTTT.